This is a list of T cell receptor beta chains from one sample in a study of blood T cell repertoires in COVID-19. Only in-frame clones appear in the TCRdb table, and some are missing; sequencing was by immunoSEQ multiplex PCR. The sample contains 300,000 to 350,000 clones, around 90% of which appear only once. Sequenced input: PBMCs or T cells enriched from blood (not recorded which). The origin of the receptors is a woman aged 18-29 years who had recovered from COVID-19. CDR3s include the opening cysteine and the closing phenylalanine or tryptophan. Each record gives: clone size, J gene, V gene, D gene, CDR3 DNA, CDR3 protein. A D gene is named only where the DNA matches it firmly. Where a row states a size, it is once, few, many or the class of an expanded clone; other rows omit it.

clone_size: NA; j_call: TRBJ1-2; v_call: TRBV7-8; d_call: NA; cdr3_nt: TGTGCCAGCAGCTTCGGAGCCTCGGGGGGTGGCTACACCTTC; cdr3_aa: CASSFGASGGGYTF
clone_size: NA; j_call: TRBJ2-2; v_call: TRBV19; d_call: NA; cdr3_nt: TGTGCCAGTAGAAGGGGTAACACCGGGGAGCTGTTTTTT; cdr3_aa: CASRRGNTGELFF
clone_size: NA; j_call: TRBJ2-5; v_call: TRBV5-1; d_call: TRBD1; cdr3_nt: TGCGCCAGCAGCTTACAACAGGGGTTAGAGACCCAGTACTTC; cdr3_aa: CASSLQQGLETQYF
clone_size: NA; j_call: TRBJ1-5; v_call: TRBV21-1; d_call: NA; cdr3_nt: TGTGCCAGCAGCTCTAAGTGGGGACTACAGGGTCGCGATCAGCCCCAGCATTTT; cdr3_aa: CASSSKWGLQGRDQPQHF
clone_size: NA; j_call: TRBJ2-5; v_call: TRBV7-8; d_call: TRBD1; cdr3_nt: TGTGCCAGCAGCGCCACCGGGACAGCGGTTATCGAGACCCAGTACTTC; cdr3_aa: CASSATGTAVIETQYF
clone_size: NA; j_call: TRBJ1-4; v_call: TRBV5-1; d_call: TRBD1; cdr3_nt: TGCGCCAGCAGCCTAGGGACAGATTATAATGAAAAACTGTTTTTT; cdr3_aa: CASSLGTDYNEKLFF
clone_size: NA; j_call: TRBJ2-7; v_call: TRBV27; d_call: TRBD1; cdr3_nt: TGTGCCAGCAGATTGGACAGGTACTCCTACGAGCAGTACTTC; cdr3_aa: CASRLDRYSYEQYF
clone_size: NA; j_call: TRBJ1-1; v_call: TRBV27; d_call: NA; cdr3_nt: TGTGCCAGCAGTTTTAGAGGCCCGAACACTGAAGCTTTCTTT; cdr3_aa: CASSFRGPNTEAFF
clone_size: NA; j_call: TRBJ2-7; v_call: TRBV4-1; d_call: TRBD2; cdr3_nt: TGCGCCAGCAGGGAAGGGGCTAGCGGACCTACCTACGAGCAGTACTTC; cdr3_aa: CASREGASGPTYEQYF
clone_size: many; j_call: TRBJ2-1; v_call: TRBV11-2; d_call: NA; cdr3_nt: TGTGCCAGCAGCTTAAGCGGTGCTTACAATGAGCAGTTCTTC; cdr3_aa: CASSLSGAYNEQFF
clone_size: NA; j_call: TRBJ1-1; v_call: TRBV6-6; d_call: NA; cdr3_nt: TGTGCCAGCACCTCGGGATCGCAGAACACTGAAGCTTTCTTT; cdr3_aa: CASTSGSQNTEAFF
clone_size: few; j_call: TRBJ2-7; v_call: TRBV5-4; d_call: NA; cdr3_nt: TGTGCCAGCAGCGGACAGTCTTCTACCTACGAGCAGTACTTC; cdr3_aa: CASSGQSSTYEQYF
clone_size: NA; j_call: TRBJ2-1; v_call: TRBV7-3; d_call: TRBD2; cdr3_nt: TGTGCCAGCAGCTCTACTAGCGGGGGTAACAATGAGCAGTTCTTC; cdr3_aa: CASSSTSGGNNEQFF
clone_size: NA; j_call: TRBJ2-3; v_call: TRBV6-1; d_call: TRBD2; cdr3_nt: TGTGCCAGCAGTGGGATTCGCGGGAGGGACACAGATACGCAGTATTTT; cdr3_aa: CASSGIRGRDTDTQYF
clone_size: NA; j_call: TRBJ2-6; v_call: TRBV4-3; d_call: TRBD1; cdr3_nt: TGCGCCAGCAGCCAAGGGGACAGGGCTGGGGCCAACGTCCTGACTTTC; cdr3_aa: CASSQGDRAGANVLTF
clone_size: NA; j_call: TRBJ2-1; v_call: TRBV27; d_call: NA; cdr3_nt: TGTGCCAGCAGTTTCTCCCCGAGACTAGAGGCGTACAATGAGCAGTTCTTC; cdr3_aa: CASSFSPRLEAYNEQFF
clone_size: NA; j_call: TRBJ2-7; v_call: TRBV18; d_call: TRBD2; cdr3_nt: TGTGCCAGCTCACCGGGACTAGAATACAACTCCTACGAGCAGTACTTC; cdr3_aa: CASSPGLEYNSYEQYF
clone_size: NA; j_call: TRBJ2-2; v_call: TRBV6-2/TRBV6-3; d_call: NA; cdr3_nt: TGTGCCAGCAGTTACTCTGCCGGGAACACCGGGGAGCTGTTTTTT; cdr3_aa: CASSYSAGNTGELFF
clone_size: once; j_call: TRBJ2-5; v_call: TRBV4-2; d_call: TRBD2; cdr3_nt: TGTGCCAGCAGCCAAGCACCGGGAGGGATCCAAGAGACCCAGTACTTC; cdr3_aa: CASSQAPGGIQETQYF
clone_size: NA; j_call: TRBJ1-2; v_call: TRBV5-1; d_call: TRBD1; cdr3_nt: TGCGCCACCTCCCTCGGGACAGGCGACAGTGGCTACACCTTC; cdr3_aa: CATSLGTGDSGYTF
clone_size: once; j_call: TRBJ2-2; v_call: TRBV9; d_call: NA; cdr3_nt: TGTGCCAGCAGCCACCTTAGCGGACTCCATTCGAACACCGGGGAGCTGTTTTTT; cdr3_aa: CASSHLSGLHSNTGELFF
clone_size: NA; j_call: TRBJ2-5; v_call: TRBV6-5; d_call: NA; cdr3_nt: TGTGCCAGCAGTACCGAATGGGGCGAGACCCAGTACTTC; cdr3_aa: CASSTEWGETQYF
clone_size: NA; j_call: TRBJ2-2; v_call: TRBV9; d_call: NA; cdr3_nt: TGTGCCAGCAGTGTCGGGAGCCTGAACACCGGGGAGCTGTTTTTT; cdr3_aa: CASSVGSLNTGELFF
clone_size: few; j_call: TRBJ1-1; v_call: TRBV30; d_call: TRBD1; cdr3_nt: TGTGCCTGGAGTTCCCGGACAGGGCGAGGCACTGAAGCTTTCTTT; cdr3_aa: CAWSSRTGRGTEAFF
clone_size: NA; j_call: TRBJ1-3; v_call: TRBV28; d_call: NA; cdr3_nt: TGTGCCAGCAGTCCCCACAGGTCTGGAAACACCATATATTTT; cdr3_aa: CASSPHRSGNTIYF
clone_size: NA; j_call: TRBJ2-7; v_call: TRBV9; d_call: TRBD2; cdr3_nt: TGTGCCAGCAGCGTAGCGGGAGGGACGTCCTCCTACGAGCAGTACTTC; cdr3_aa: CASSVAGGTSSYEQYF
clone_size: NA; j_call: TRBJ2-6; v_call: TRBV24-1; d_call: TRBD1; cdr3_nt: TGTGCCACCAGTGGCCCGGAGGGGGACAGGGGCTCTGGGGCCAACGTCCTGACTTTC; cdr3_aa: CATSGPEGDRGSGANVLTF
clone_size: NA; j_call: TRBJ2-7; v_call: TRBV18; d_call: NA; cdr3_nt: TGTGCCAGCTCACCGAACAGCGGCGATTACTACGAGCAGTACTTC; cdr3_aa: CASSPNSGDYYEQYF
clone_size: NA; j_call: TRBJ2-1; v_call: TRBV29-1; d_call: TRBD1; cdr3_nt: TGCAGCGTTCTAAGGACAGGGGCCTACAATGAGCAGTTCTTC; cdr3_aa: CSVLRTGAYNEQFF
clone_size: NA; j_call: TRBJ2-7; v_call: TRBV4-1; d_call: NA; cdr3_nt: TGCGCCAGCAGCCAACCCGGCAGGCAGGGGGGACCAATGGGGGAGCAGTACTTC; cdr3_aa: CASSQPGRQGGPMGEQYF
clone_size: NA; j_call: TRBJ2-1; v_call: TRBV27; d_call: TRBD2; cdr3_nt: TGTGCCAGCAGTTTAAAAGCGGGGGGCTACTACAATGAGCAGTTCTTC; cdr3_aa: CASSLKAGGYYNEQFF
clone_size: NA; j_call: TRBJ1-4; v_call: TRBV28; d_call: NA; cdr3_nt: TGTGCCAGCAGTTTCGTGGGGCAGGATGAAAAACTGTTTTTT; cdr3_aa: CASSFVGQDEKLFF
clone_size: NA; j_call: TRBJ2-2; v_call: TRBV27; d_call: NA; cdr3_nt: TGTGCCAGCAGTTCCTATCTTGGCGGGGAGCTGTTTTTT; cdr3_aa: CASSSYLGGELFF
clone_size: NA; j_call: TRBJ1-5; v_call: TRBV15; d_call: TRBD1; cdr3_nt: TGTGCCACCAGCGGACTACGGACAGGGGGCGGTCAGCCCCAGCATTTT; cdr3_aa: CATSGLRTGGGQPQHF
clone_size: once; j_call: TRBJ2-5; v_call: TRBV7-9; d_call: TRBD2; cdr3_nt: TGTGCCAGCAGCGTCTCAACTAGCGCCGCGGGTGAGGACCAGTACTTC; cdr3_aa: CASSVSTSAAGEDQYF
clone_size: NA; j_call: TRBJ1-1; v_call: TRBV7-3; d_call: NA; cdr3_nt: TGTGCCAGCAGCGTTGGGGGGGACACTGAAGCTTTCTTT; cdr3_aa: CASSVGGDTEAFF
clone_size: NA; j_call: TRBJ1-1; v_call: TRBV10-2; d_call: NA; cdr3_nt: TGCGCCAGCAGAACCCTTGGCCCCACTGAAGCTTTCTTT; cdr3_aa: CASRTLGPTEAFF